This TCR beta chain was profiled in a study of blood T cell repertoires in COVID-19. The overall study: Donors in the United States, Italy and Spain gave samples during acute or convalescent COVID-19. Sample material is recorded as cDNA or gDNA derived from T cells, B-cell-depleted T cells, or PBMCs.

CDR1 is SEHNR and CDR2 is FQNEAQ in the germline V gene (reference sequence). The CDR3 sequence is 15 residues long. V lost 5 bases, J lost 3 bases, and 6 bases stayed unmatched. In the original workflow: Nucleated cell number was recorded as an estimate derived from reference gene primer amplification. Method: immunoSEQ multiplex PCR; TCRdb's copy keeps in-frame clones and lacks some. Clonal size and the V and J genes are those of that table, whereas D and trimming came from the DNA. The table includes over 100,000 clones, more than 85% detected once. Material for sequencing was peripheral blood. The source of this sequence is a human donor in a cohort sampled during active COVID-19. The gene calls are TRBV7-9 and TRBJ1-5, with TRBD1 identical over 8 bases. CDR3 nucleotides: TGTGCCAGCAGCGCGGACAGGGAAGACAATCAGCCCCAGCATTTT. This sequence encodes CASSADREDNQPQHF.